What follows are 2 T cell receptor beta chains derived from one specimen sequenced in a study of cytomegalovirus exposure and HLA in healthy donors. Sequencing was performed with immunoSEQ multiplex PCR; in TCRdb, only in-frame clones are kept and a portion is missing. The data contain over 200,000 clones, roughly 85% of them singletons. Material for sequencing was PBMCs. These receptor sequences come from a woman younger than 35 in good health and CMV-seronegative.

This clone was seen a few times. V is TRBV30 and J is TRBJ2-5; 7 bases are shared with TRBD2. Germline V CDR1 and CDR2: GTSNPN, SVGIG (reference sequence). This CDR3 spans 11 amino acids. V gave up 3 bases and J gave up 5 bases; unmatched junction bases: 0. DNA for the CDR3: TGTGCCTGGAGCGGGAGGGAGACCCAGTACTTC. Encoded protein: CAWSGRETQYF.

DNA of the CDR3: TGTGCCAGCAGTTTATCAGTAACACAGAGACTTAGCAATCAGCCCCAGCATTTT. This codes for CASSLSVTQRLSNQPQHF. The J gene is TRBJ1-5, the V gene TRBV28; D unresolved. The CDR3 contains 18 residues. V was trimmed by 1 base and J by 0 bases, leaving 16 bases between them. The V gene's germline CDR1 is MDHEN and CDR2 SYDVKM.